The 19 T cell receptor beta chains reported below all come from one sample, sequenced in a study of blood T cells in healthy people across ages. The use of a sample-barcoded 5' primer and a J-beta primer mix characterized a second PCR of roughly 6 to 11 cycles. TCRdb fed the 5' RACE reads into MiXCR, producing one record per CDR3 protein. The sample includes over a million distinct CDR3 sequences, under 55% of them seen just once. The sample consisted of blood. Receptors originate from a woman aged 60-75 years in good health.

This sequence joins TRBV16 and TRBJ2-7; tentative D call: TRBD2 (5 bases). The CDR3 totals 15 residues. V was clipped by 1 base and J by 0 bases, with 10 bases between them. From germline, CDR1 is KGHSY and CDR2 FQNENV. This CDR3 reads CASSQLRVNSYEQYF. CDR3 in DNA: TGTGCCAGCAGCCAATTGAGGGTTAACTCCTACGAGCAGTACTTC.

The CDR3 coding sequence is TGTGCCAGCAGCCCTCCGGGACTAGCTACAGATACGCAGTATTTT. This sequence encodes CASSPPGLATDTQYF. The chain combines TRBV3-1 with TRBJ2-3, with 9 bases fitting TRBD2. With V trimmed by 4 bases and J by 3 bases, 5 bases remained unmatched. This CDR3 has 15 residues. CDR1 LGHDT and CDR2 YNNKEL come from the germline V gene (reference sequence).

The genes are TRBV11-2 and TRBJ2-5, with 8 bases aligning to TRBD2. The CDR3 consists of 15 residues. V gave up 0 bases and J gave up 5 bases; unmatched junction bases: 5. The germline V gene encodes CDR1 SGHAT and CDR2 FQNNGV. The CDR3 here is CASSLDHGTRETQYF. The CDR3 bases are TGTGCCAGCAGCTTAGATCATGGGACTAGGGAGACCCAGTACTTC.

This clonotype was counted once. The final CDR3 position lacks the conserved phenylalanine or tryptophan, pointing to a likely read error. This chain connects TRBV10-3 to TRBJ2-6, with D unclear. The CDR3 has 14 residues. Trimming took off 6 bases at V and 0 bases at J, with 6 bases between the two ends. Looked up from germline, CDR1 is ENHRY and CDR2 is SYGVKD. The CDR3 region is CAIRNSSGANVLTL. The DNA for the CDR3 is TGTGCCATCAGAAACAGCTCTGGGGCCAACGTCCTGACTTTA.

This chain joins TRBV7-6 and TRBJ2-1, with TRBD2 matching 8 bases. Germline loops: CDR1 SGHVS, CDR2 FNYEAQ. The J segment lost 2 bases and the V segment lost 4 bases, leaving 7 bases of the junction unmatched. The CDR3 extends over 16 amino acids. This chain's CDR3 is CASSSETSVTYNEQFF. The CDR3 DNA sequence: TGTGCCAGCAGCTCAGAGACTAGCGTGACCTACAATGAGCAGTTCTTC.

The chain couples TRBV7-9 to TRBJ2-7, with a weak D call TRBD2 (6 bases). Trimming stripped 2 bases from V and 4 bases from J, with 15 bases between. Germline CDR1 and CDR2: SEHNR and FQNEAQ (reference sequence). CDR3 size: 15 residues. The CDR3 loop reads CASSLLGGTEYEQYF. DNA of the CDR3: TGTGCCAGCAGCTTATTGGGAGGAACTGAATACGAGCAGTACTTC.

To note about this clonotype: A read error may produce the germline difference seen at one junction end. The chain has TRBV12-3 or TRBV12-4 and TRBJ2-7; D is ambiguous. The CDR3 totals 14 residues. This CDR3 is CACSSIVLMREQYF. DNA for the CDR3: TGTGCCTGCAGTTCTATAGTCCTGATGCGCGAGCAGTACTTC.

The rearrangement uses TRBV6-5 and TRBJ1-2; 12 bases fit TRBD1. CDR3 length equals 15 residues. In germline, CDR1 is MNHEY, CDR2 SVGAGI. V was pared by 6 bases and J by 5 bases, with 7 bases of the junction left unmatched. The CDR3 sequence: CASRGQGAGRYGYTF. The CDR3 coding sequence is TGTGCCAGCAGGGGACAGGGGGCTGGGCGGTATGGCTACACCTTC.

The J gene is TRBJ2-3, the V gene TRBV6-6; 7 positions match TRBD2. The germline gives CDR1 MNHNY, CDR2 SVGAGI (reference sequence). Trimming cost V 2 bases and J 2 bases; bases outside gene matches: 10. The CDR3 covers 17 residues. The CDR3 reads CASSYPPSGAFTDTQYF. As DNA, the CDR3 is TGTGCCAGCAGTTACCCACCTAGCGGAGCATTCACAGATACGCAGTATTTT.

The CDR3 reads CASSLWIRDRGSGANVLTF. The DNA of the CDR3 is TGCGCCAGCAGCTTATGGATTCGGGACAGGGGATCTGGGGCCAACGTCCTGACTTTC. The rearrangement uses TRBV5-1 and TRBJ2-6; TRBD1 agrees at 10 bases. This CDR3 is 19 amino acids long. V lost 2 bases and J lost 1; bases outside the gene matches: 9. CDR1 is SGHRS, CDR2 YFSETQ, per germline. Variable domain in full (rest from reference TRBV5-1 and TRBJ2-6): KAGVTQTPRYLIKTRGQQVTLSCSPISGHRSVSWYQQTPGQGLQFLFEYFSETQRNKGNFPGRFSGRQFSNSRSEMNVSTLELGDSALYLCASSLWIRDRGSGANVLTFGAGSRLTVL.

With regard to this clonotype: The conserved final phenylalanine or tryptophan is absent from the CDR3, which likely points to a read error. The chain employs TRBV29-1 and TRBJ1-5, with TRBD1 as a possible D gene (5 bases). Trimming cost V 5 bases and J 1 base, with 9 bases left between them. The CDR3 extends over 13 amino acids. The germline V gene encodes CDR1 SQVTM and CDR2 ANQGSEA. CDR3 nucleotides: TGCAGCGTTTCCGACAGCAGCAATCAGCCCCAGCATTTG. Its translation: CSVSDSSNQPQHL.

The J gene is TRBJ1-4, the V gene TRBV7-9, with 9 bases matching TRBD1. V gave up 0 bases and J gave up 8 bases; unmatched junction bases: 7. The length of the CDR3 is 16 residues. CDR1 and CDR2 (germline): SEHNR, FQNEAQ (reference sequence). The CDR3 protein is CASSLAGTGRNEKLFF. CDR3 bases: TGTGCCAGCAGCTTAGCCGGGACAGGGAGGAACGAAAAACTGTTTTTT. The full variable domain, completed using reference TRBV7-9 and TRBJ1-4, is DTGVSQNPRHKITKRGQNVTFRCDPISEHNRLYWYRQTLGQGPEFLTYFQNEAQLEKSRLLSDRFSAERPKGSFSTLEIQRTEQGDSAMYLCASSLAGTGRNEKLFFGSGTQLSVL.

The rearrangement uses TRBV5-1 and TRBJ2-4; D gene unclear. The J call is in doubt because the DNA end fits TRBJ2-7 better. This CDR3 comprises 15 residues. The germline CDR1 and CDR2 sequences are SGHRS and YFSETQ. The CDR3 spells CASSSIPSRTYEQYF. The CDR3 region has the DNA TGCGCCAGCAGCTCGATTCCCTCTCGGACCTACGAGCAGTACTTC.

This clonotype was seen a few times. The chain has TRBV5-1 and TRBJ2-5; tentative D call: TRBD2 (5 bases). This CDR3 is 15 amino acids long. Germline CDR1 and CDR2: SGHRS and YFSETQ. Trimming pared 2 bases from V and 5 bases from J, leaving 16 bases between. DNA of the CDR3: TGCGCCAGCAGCTTAGGACTGGAAGCAGCCGAGACCCAGTACTTC. Protein sequence: CASSLGLEAAETQYF.

CDR3 in amino acids: CASSLLLAEMNTGELFF. DNA of the CDR3: TGTGCCAGCAGTTTACTGCTAGCGGAGATGAACACCGGGGAGCTGTTTTTT. The J gene is TRBJ2-2, the V gene TRBV12-3 or TRBV12-4; TRBD2 matches 7 bases. V dropped 2 bases and J dropped 1; count of bases not matched to a gene: 7. The CDR3 length is 17 residues.

This chain links TRBV7-8 with TRBJ2-1; 14 bases align to TRBD2. V was clipped by 3 bases and J by 1 base; unmatched bases: 17. The CDR3 runs 22 residues. The germline CDR1 and CDR2 sequences are SGHVS and FQNEAQ. DNA for the CDR3: TGTGCCAGCAGCTTTCCAGCTGGGACTAGCGGGAGTCTTTTTAGTTCCTACAATGAGCAGTTCTTC. Amino acids: CASSFPAGTSGSLFSSYNEQFF. The full variable domain, with the rest looked up from reference TRBV7-8 and TRBJ2-1, is GAGVSQSPRYKVAKRGQDVALRCDPISGHVSLFWYQQALGQGPEFLTYFQNEAQLDKSGLPSDRFFAERPEGSVSTLKIQRTQQEDSAVYLCASSFPAGTSGSLFSSYNEQFFGPGTRLTVL.

Only a few counts were recorded for this clonotype. The V gene is TRBV27, the J gene TRBJ2-1; maybe TRBD1 (5 bases). CDR1 MNHEY and CDR2 SMNVEV come from the germline V gene (reference sequence). The CDR3 is 14 amino acids. Trimming left V 6 bases short and J 3 bases short, with 12 bases between. CDR3 in DNA: TGTGCCAGCAGCCTGGCGACAGTCTACAATGAGCAGTTCTTC. As protein: CASSLATVYNEQFF.

This clonotype was counted a few times. V is TRBV2 and J is TRBJ2-3; D may correspond to TRBD1 or TRBD2 (5 bases each). Trimming stripped 9 bases from V and 3 bases from J, with 13 bases between. Germline-derived CDR1 and CDR2 are SNHLY and FYNNEI. The CDR3 has 13 residues. The CDR3 region has the DNA TGTGCCAGAACGGGACGGACTACAGATACGCAGTATTTT. Translating it yields CARTGRTTDTQYF. Supplemented by reference TRBV2 and TRBJ2-3, the full variable domain reads EPEVTQTPSHQVTQMGQEVILRCVPISNHLYFYWYRQILGQKVEFLVSFYNNEISEKSEIFDDQFSVERPDGSNFTLKIRSTKLEDSAMYFCARTGRTTDTQYFGPGTRLTVL.

This clonotype was detected only a few times. This sequence joins TRBV7-2 and TRBJ2-1; the D gene could be TRBD1 or TRBD2 (6 bases each). This CDR3 contains 13 residues. Trimming shortened V by 4 bases and J by 8 bases, and 12 bases separated the two germline ends. The germline V gene has CDR1 SGHTA and CDR2 FQGNSA. CDR3 in DNA: TGTGCCAGCAGCTCGGGGGCTAGGTATGAGCAGTTCTTC. It encodes CASSSGARYEQFF.